This TCR beta chain was found in a study of tumor and adjacent non-tumor tissue in lung cancer. This sample's RNA came from whole unsorted tissue. This non-tumor lung sample came from over 3 cm beyond the tumor edge. The CDR3 is 15 residues long. CDR1 is MNHEY, CDR2 SVGEGT, per germline. TCRbeta libraries were built with three rounds of nested PCR, modified from ARM-PCR. MiXCR, applied by TCRdb to the multiplex PCR reads, yields one record per CDR3 protein. The sample consists of tens of thousands of distinct CDR3 sequences, around 59% of them appearing once. Sample: distant non-tumor lung tissue. This TCR came from a woman aged 65 to 85 with non-small cell lung cancer. The chain couples TRBV6-2 or TRBV6-3 to TRBJ2-1, with 7 positions matching TRBD2. This CDR3 is CVSSYGGRESNEQFF. CDR3 nucleotides: TGTGTCAGTAGTTATGGTGGGAGGGAATCAAATGAGCAGTTCTTC.